This T cell receptor beta chain was profiled in a study of CD8+CD57+ T cells in acquired aplastic anemia. The CDR3 runs to 14 residues. Germline V gene lookup returns CDR1 SGHTA and CDR2 FQGTGA. V gave up 2 bases and J gave up 6 bases, with 14 bases separating them. This clonotype was observed many times. CDR3 and TCR beta VDJ profiling relied on a genomic DNA template. TCRdb reprocessed the reads with MiXCR, giving one entry per CDR3 protein. Found here are 200,000 to 250,000 distinct CDR3 sequences, roughly 35% of them singletons; the top ten hold around 1.1%. This clonotype was sampled from a human donor in good health, serving as a control. Input material: sorted CD4+, CD8+, or CD8+CD57+ T cells (not recorded which) from PBMCs. The V gene is TRBV7-3, the J gene TRBJ2-7; D tentatively reads TRBD1 or TRBD2 (5 bases each). The CDR3 sequence: CASSLGRDGSEQYF. The CDR3 coding sequence is TGTGCCAGCAGCTTAGGCAGGGACGGGTCCGAGCAGTACTTC.